One sample yielded the 20 T cell receptor beta chains listed below, sequenced in a study of cytotoxic CD8 clonotypes in ibrutinib-treated CLL. Profiled with immunoSEQ multiplex PCR; TCRdb holds only in-frame clones, not every one. This sample carries approximately 150,000 clones, under 85% of them seen once, and the ten largest clones take over 4.5%. This specimen consisted of PBMCs, obtained after 24 months of ibrutinib treatment. The source is a human donor with chronic lymphocytic leukemia.

This chain joins TRBV19 and TRBJ1-5; D is undetermined. V lost 4 bases and J lost 9, with 13 bases in between. Germline V gene sequence: CDR1 LNHDA, CDR2 SQIVND (reference sequence). The CDR3 totals 13 residues. CDR3 in amino acids: CASSNRQSGPQHF. CDR3 coding DNA: TGTGCCAGTAGTAATAGGCAGTCGGGGCCCCAGCATTTT.

V is TRBV7-8 and J is TRBJ1-1, with 9 bases matching TRBD1. The germline V gene encodes CDR1 SGHVS and CDR2 FQNEAQ. V lost 8 bases, J lost 1 base, and 5 bases stayed unmatched. CDR3 length: 14 residues. The CDR3 sequence is CASYGQGRNTEAFF. The CDR3 nucleotides are TGTGCCAGCTACGGACAGGGGAGGAACACTGAAGCTTTCTTT.

The rearrangement links TRBV7-3 to TRBJ1-4; a possible D gene is TRBD1 (5 bases). Germline V gene data show CDR1 as SGHTA and CDR2 as FQGTGA. This CDR3 contains 15 residues. The ends were cut back, 0 bases at V and 4 bases at J, with 9 bases in the middle. CDR3 sequence: CASSLTGRFNEKLFF. CDR3 bases: TGTGCCAGCAGCTTAACGGGGCGGTTTAATGAAAAACTGTTTTTT. Full variable domain (rest looked up from reference TRBV7-3 and TRBJ1-4): GAGVSQTPSNKVTEKGKYVELRCDPISGHTALYWYRQSLGQGPEFLIYFQGTGAADDSGLPNDRFFAVRPEGSVSTLKIQRTERGDSAVYLCASSLTGRFNEKLFFGSGTQLSVL.

The CDR3 coding sequence is TGTGCCAGCAGCACGGGACAGATGAGAGGTGGCTACACCTTC. Encoded protein: CASSTGQMRGGYTF. The chain carries TRBV9 and TRBJ1-2, with 7 bases matching TRBD1. CDR1 and CDR2 from the germline V gene are SGDLS and YYNGEE. The CDR3 loop spans 14 amino acids. J was trimmed by 7 bases and V by 4 bases; bases with no gene match: 10. The full variable domain, completed using reference TRBV9 and TRBJ1-2, is DSGVTQTPKHLITATGQRVTLRCSPRSGDLSVYWYQQSLDQGLQFLIQYYNGEERAKGNILERFSAQQFPDLHSELNLSSLELGDSALYFCASSTGQMRGGYTFGSGTRLTVV.

The chain recombines TRBV5-1 with TRBJ1-1; D gene uncertain. From germline, CDR1 is SGHRS and CDR2 YFSETQ. The CDR3 extends over 11 amino acids. V was shortened by 4 bases and J by 1 base, with 2 bases between the two germline ends. The chain's CDR3 is CASSGNTEAFF. Here the CDR3 DNA reads TGCGCCAGCAGCGGGAACACTGAAGCTTTCTTT.

J is TRBJ2-1 and V is TRBV2; 14 bases line up with TRBD2. Germline V lookup: CDR1 SNHLY, CDR2 FYNNEI. With 10 bases clipped from V and 8 bases from J, the junction kept 10 bases outside the gene matches. The CDR3 sequence is 15 residues long. The CDR3 DNA follows: TGTGCCACTGGGACTAGCGGGAGTAGTTGGGATGAGCAGTTCTTC. As protein: CATGTSGSSWDEQFF.

The rearrangement uses TRBV6-5 and TRBJ2-7, with D perhaps TRBD1 (6 bases). The V gene lost 4 bases and the J gene lost 5 bases, with 15 bases spanning the gap. Germline V gene data show CDR1 as MNHEY and CDR2 as SVGAGI. This CDR3 has 14 amino acids. The CDR3 DNA reads TGTGCCAGCAGTTTAGACAGGTTAGCGCACGAGCAGTACTTC. Its protein product is CASSLDRLAHEQYF.

The V call is TRBV18, the J call TRBJ2-1, with a weak D call TRBD2 (6 bases). Trimming cost V 3 bases and J 3 bases, with 9 bases left between them. Germline values: CDR1 KGHSH, CDR2 LQKENI. The CDR3 runs to 14 residues. The CDR3 protein is CASSPSGYYNEQFF. CDR3 nucleotide sequence: TGTGCCAGCTCACCCAGCGGGTACTACAATGAGCAGTTCTTC.

V is TRBV7-6 and J is TRBJ2-1; D not certain. The CDR3 covers 11 residues. Trimming shortened V by 8 bases and J by 3 bases, and 5 bases separated the two germline ends. Germline V lookup: CDR1 SGHVS, CDR2 FNYEAQ. The CDR3 DNA reads TGTGCCAGCCACGACTACAATGAGCAGTTCTTC. The encoded protein is CASHDYNEQFF.

The chain combines TRBV5-1 with TRBJ1-4, with TRBD1 matching 8 bases. This CDR3 comprises 14 residues. The junction had 2 bases not matched to a gene; V was cut back by 0 bases and J by 7 bases. Germline CDR1 is SGHRS and CDR2 is YFSETQ. The CDR3 is CASSLGRGLEKLFF. The CDR3 DNA reads TGCGCCAGCAGCTTGGGCAGGGGGCTTGAAAAACTGTTTTTT.

This chain uses TRBV18 with TRBJ1-4; possibly TRBD1 for D (6 bases). Germline V gene lookup returns CDR1 KGHSH and CDR2 LQKENI. The CDR3 covers 14 residues. V lost 6 bases and J lost 0, with 8 bases in between. As DNA, the CDR3 is TGTGCCAGCTCCCGGACAGCAACTAATGAAAAACTGTTTTTT. Translation: CASSRTATNEKLFF.

This clone has a handful of counts. The chain is built from TRBV5-4 and TRBJ1-1, with a possible D match to TRBD1 (6 bases). The CDR3 covers 13 residues. V was trimmed by 0 bases and J by 7 bases, leaving 10 bases between them. The germline V gene has CDR1 SGHNT and CDR2 YYREEE (reference sequence). DNA of the CDR3: TGTGCCAGCAGCTTGGTTCAGGGGCTTGAAGCTTTCTTT. This translates into CASSLVQGLEAFF.

This chain connects TRBV9 to TRBJ2-1; D is ambiguous. This CDR3 spans 12 amino acids. The ends were cut back, 2 bases at V and 5 bases at J, with 5 bases in the middle. CDR1 and CDR2 from the germline V gene are SGDLS and YYNGEE. DNA of the CDR3: TGTGCCAGCAGCGTCCTACACAATGAGCAGTTCTTC. This translates into CASSVLHNEQFF.

The chain couples TRBV6-1 to TRBJ1-2, with a tentative D call TRBD1 (5 bases). Deletions cut 3 bases from V and 4 bases from J, with 9 bases between. Germline values: CDR1 MNHNS, CDR2 SASEGT. CDR3 length: 13 residues. The CDR3 sequence: CASSDTGIYGYTF. CDR3 nucleotides: TGTGCCAGCAGTGATACAGGTATCTATGGCTACACCTTC.

This chain connects TRBV11-2 to TRBJ2-5, with TRBD1 as a possible D gene (6 bases). V lost 5 bases to trimming and J lost 0 bases, with 10 bases between them. This CDR3 has 14 residues. The germline CDR1 and CDR2 sequences are SGHAT and FQNNGV. Written as DNA, the CDR3 is TGTGCCAGCAGCCAAAGACAGGACCAAGAGACCCAGTACTTC. Protein product: CASSQRQDQETQYF. Full variable domain (remainder filled in from reference TRBV11-2 and TRBJ2-5): EAGVAQSPRYKIIEKRQSVAFWCNPISGHATLYWYQQILGQGPKLLIQFQNNGVVDDSQLPKDRFSAERLKGVDSTLKIQPAKLEDSAVYLCASSQRQDQETQYFGPGTRLLVL.

For the CDR3, the DNA is TGTGCCAGCTCACCAGCACTAGTTTTCAATGAGCAGTTCTTC. Translation: CASSPALVFNEQFF. This chain uses TRBV18 with TRBJ2-1, with a tentative D call TRBD2 (5 bases). Germline V gene data show CDR1 as KGHSH and CDR2 as LQKENI. CDR3 size: 14 residues. Deletions cut 2 bases from V and 6 bases from J, with 11 bases between.

V gene TRBV7-9 combines with J gene TRBJ2-5; D is uncertain. Germline lookup yields CDR1 SEHNR and CDR2 FQNEAQ (reference sequence). The V end was cut by 3 bases, the J end by 9 bases, with 20 bases between. CDR3 length: 15 residues. CDR3 residues: CASSFPGTTSGAQYF. DNA of the CDR3: TGTGCCAGCAGCTTTCCGGGCACGACGTCTGGGGCCCAGTACTTC.

The chain recombines TRBV11-2 with TRBJ1-2, with D possibly being TRBD1 (5 bases). There are 16 residues in the CDR3. The germline gives CDR1 SGHAT, CDR2 FQNNGV. The germline V and J ends were trimmed by 7 bases and 0 bases, with 18 bases remaining between them. CDR3 DNA: TGTGCCAGCACCGAGGAGGGGCGAATTGCTAACTATGGCTACACCTTC. This codes for CASTEEGRIANYGYTF.

Regarding this clone: Distinct nucleotide sequences in the sample also encode this CDR3. The chain joins TRBV7-3 to TRBJ1-1; D uncertain. The ends were cut back, 4 bases at V and 1 base at J, with 7 bases in the middle. Germline V lookup: CDR1 SGHTA, CDR2 FQGTGA. CDR3 length: 13 amino acids. CDR3 region: CASSSGWNTEAFF. CDR3 sequence (DNA): TGTGCCAGCAGCTCCGGTTGGAACACTGAAGCTTTCTTT.

The chain has TRBV5-5 and TRBJ1-5, with 9 bases lining up with TRBD1. After removal of 1 base from V and 6 bases from J, the junction contained 11 bases not matched to a gene. This CDR3 is built from 17 residues. Per germline, CDR1 SGHKS and CDR2 YYEKEE (reference sequence). The CDR3 region is CASSLSVRGQGAQPQHF. In DNA, the CDR3 is TGTGCCAGCAGCTTGTCGGTCCGGGGACAGGGTGCTCAGCCCCAGCATTTT.